The 15 T cell receptor beta chains below all came from one sample that was sequenced in a study of blood T cell repertoires in COVID-19. The protocol was immunoSEQ multiplex PCR, while the TCRdb copy is restricted to in-frame clones and leaves out a portion. Found here are fewer than 200,000 clones, under 85% of them singletons; the top ten hold more than 5.5%. Sample: peripheral blood. Receptors were obtained from a human donor in a cohort sampled during active COVID-19.

This chain connects TRBV15 to TRBJ1-2; TRBD1 matches 7 bases. This CDR3 spans 13 amino acids. CDR1 and CDR2 (germline): LNHNV, YYDKDF (reference sequence). Trimming cost V 4 bases and J 7 bases; bases outside gene matches: 6. The CDR3 DNA is TGTGCCACCAGCATAACAGGGGATGGTGGCTACACCTTC. This encodes CATSITGDGGYTF.

This chain connects TRBV7-9 to TRBJ2-5, with a tentative D call TRBD2 (6 bases). CDR1 and CDR2 (germline): SEHNR, FQNEAQ (reference sequence). The CDR3 contains 14 residues. Trimming shortened V by 7 bases and J by 3 bases, and 15 bases separated the two germline ends. CDR3 nucleotide sequence: TGTGCCAGCACCACCCCTGGGGGGAAAGAGACCCAGTACTTC. It yields the protein CASTTPGGKETQYF.

As regards this clone: A read error may produce the germline difference seen at one junction end. V and J are TRBV3-1 (or the pseudogene TRBV3-2) and TRBJ2-7, with D uncertain. Germline-derived CDR1 and CDR2 are LGHDT and YNNKEL (reference sequence). The CDR3 runs 14 residues. The DNA for the CDR3 is TGTGCCAGCAGTCAAGAATTTATCTCCTACGAGCAGTACTTC. Translating gives CASSQEFISYEQYF.

This clone came up once. The chain employs TRBV6-5 and TRBJ1-1; D is unresolved. The V end lost 3 bases, the J end lost 4 bases, and 9 bases lay between the germline ends. The CDR3 sequence is 13 residues long. Germline V gene data show CDR1 as MNHEY and CDR2 as SVGAGI. In DNA, the CDR3 is TGTGCCAGCAGTTATCGACACCTCACTGAAGCTTTCTTT. Its translation is CASSYRHLTEAFF.

The CDR3: CASSFLERGPPGTGELFF. CDR3 sequence (DNA): TGTGCCAGCAGCTTTCTAGAGAGGGGGCCCCCCGGGACCGGGGAGCTGTTTTTT. The rearrangement joins TRBV7-3 to TRBJ2-2; 7 nucleotides match TRBD1. Per germline, CDR1 SGHTA and CDR2 FQGTGA. CDR3 length: 18 amino acids. Germline trimming cut 3 bases from V and 5 bases from J; bases unmatched to any gene: 15.

This chain uses TRBV25-1 with TRBJ1-4; 12 bases line up with TRBD1. The V gene's germline CDR1 is MGHDK and CDR2 SYGVNS. V shed 10 bases and J 7 bases; nucleotides not matched to a gene: 7. The CDR3 totals 14 residues. CDR3 bases: TGTGCCACCCAAGGGACAGGGGGCGGTGAAAAACTGTTTTTT. This sequence encodes CATQGTGGGEKLFF.

This clone has just one count. The chain is built from TRBV5-1 and TRBJ2-2, with TRBD1 as a possible D gene (6 bases). Germline V gene sequence: CDR1 SGHRS, CDR2 YFSETQ. The V end was cut by 0 bases, the J end by 4 bases, with 16 bases between. This CDR3 comprises 17 residues. DNA of the CDR3: TGCGCCAGCAGCTTGGACCCATACAGGGCGGGCACCGGGGAGCTGTTTTTT. Residues: CASSLDPYRAGTGELFF.

The chain combines TRBV7-9 with TRBJ2-3; TRBD2 matches at 12 bases. Germline CDR1 SEHNR, CDR2 FQNEAQ (reference sequence). Trimming removed 5 bases from V and 3 bases from J; junction bases left unmatched: 12. The CDR3 extends over 18 amino acids. This CDR3 is CASSTPGLAGPVTDTQYF. CDR3 coding DNA: TGTGCCAGCAGCACACCCGGACTAGCGGGGCCGGTGACAGATACGCAGTATTTT.

The chain uses TRBV18 and TRBJ1-2, with 8 bases lining up with TRBD1. V dropped 3 bases and J dropped 2; count of bases not matched to a gene: 8. CDR1 and CDR2 from the germline V gene are KGHSH and LQKENI. The CDR3 consists of 16 residues. The CDR3 loop is CASSPPTGVFNYGYTF. In nucleotides, the CDR3 is TGTGCCAGCTCACCCCCGACAGGGGTCTTCAACTATGGCTACACCTTC.

The CDR3 bases are TGTGCCAGCAGCCCTAGAGGGCACGGGGATACGCAGTATTTT. Translation: CASSPRGHGDTQYF. V usage is TRBV7-9 and J usage is TRBJ2-3, with D perhaps TRBD2 (5 bases). The CDR3 spans 14 residues. V gave up 5 bases and J gave up 6 bases, with 15 bases separating them. Germline V CDR1 and CDR2: SEHNR, FQNEAQ (reference sequence).

The gene calls are TRBV15 and TRBJ1-2; D gene uncertain. Germline CDR1 is LNHNV and CDR2 is YYDKDF (reference sequence). The CDR3 extends over 13 amino acids. V lost 0 bases, J lost 5 bases, and 7 bases lay in between. The CDR3 DNA reads as TGTGCCACCAGCAGAGAATCGGGTTATGGCTACACCTTC. Protein sequence: CATSRESGYGYTF. The complete variable domain, with remaining parts taken from reference TRBV15 and TRBJ1-2, reads DAMVIQNPRYQVTQFGKPVTLSCSQTLNHNVMYWYQQKSSQAPKLLFHYYDKDFNNEADTPDNFQSRRPNTSFCFLDIRSPGLGDTAMYLCATSRESGYGYTFGSGTRLTVV.

V and J are TRBV6-5 and TRBJ2-2; maybe TRBD1 (5 bases). The CDR3 has 14 amino acids. The V end was cut by 2 bases, the J end by 5 bases, with 9 bases between. From germline, CDR1 is MNHEY and CDR2 SVGAGI. The CDR3 loop reads CASSYRGGTGELFF. CDR3 coding DNA: TGTGCCAGCAGTTACAGGGGCGGAACCGGGGAGCTGTTTTTT.

CDR3 sequence (DNA): TGTGCCAGCAGCCGCTTAGGGACAGGCGGCTCCTACGAGCAGTACTTC. This encodes CASSRLGTGGSYEQYF. The V and J genes are TRBV27 and TRBJ2-7; TRBD1 agrees at 8 bases. The CDR3 has 16 amino acids. The V and J ends lost 6 bases and 0 bases, in that order; junction bases with no gene match: 10. The V gene's germline CDR1 is MNHEY and CDR2 SMNVEV (reference sequence).

J is TRBJ2-1 and V is TRBV29-1; D remains unclear. This CDR3 is built from 11 residues. CDR1 SQVTM and CDR2 ANQGSEA come from the germline V gene. In DNA, the CDR3 is TGCAGTTACCTATTGTCCAATGAGCAGTTCTTC. Protein: CSYLLSNEQFF.

V gene TRBV30 combines with J gene TRBJ2-3, with TRBD2 identical over 10 bases. The V segment lost 6 bases and the J segment 0 bases; nucleotides outside the gene matches: 3. CDR1 and CDR2 from the germline V gene are GTSNPN and SVGIG (reference sequence). The CDR3 spans 14 residues. For the CDR3, the DNA is TGTGCCTGTAGCGGGGGGTCTAGCACAGATACGCAGTATTTT. Encoded protein: CACSGGSSTDTQYF. Looking up the rest from reference TRBV30 and TRBJ2-3 gives the full variable domain: SQTIHQWPATLVQPVGSPLSLECTVEGTSNPNLYWYRQAAGRGLQLLFYSVGIGQISSEVPQNLSASRPQDRQFILSSKKLLLSDSGFYLCACSGGSSTDTQYFGPGTRLTVL.